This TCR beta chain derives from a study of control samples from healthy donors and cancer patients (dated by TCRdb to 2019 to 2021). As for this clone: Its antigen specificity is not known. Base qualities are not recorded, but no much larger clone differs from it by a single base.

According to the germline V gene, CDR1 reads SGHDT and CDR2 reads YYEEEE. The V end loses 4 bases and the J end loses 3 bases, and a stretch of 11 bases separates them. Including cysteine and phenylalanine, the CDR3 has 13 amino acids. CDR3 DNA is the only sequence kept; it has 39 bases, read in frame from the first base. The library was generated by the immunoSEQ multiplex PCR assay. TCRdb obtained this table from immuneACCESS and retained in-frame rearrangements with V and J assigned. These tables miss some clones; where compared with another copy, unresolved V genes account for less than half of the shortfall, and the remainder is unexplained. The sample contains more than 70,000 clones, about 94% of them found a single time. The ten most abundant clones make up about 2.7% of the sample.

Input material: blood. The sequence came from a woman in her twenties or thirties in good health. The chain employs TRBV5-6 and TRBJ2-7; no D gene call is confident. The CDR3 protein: CASSRDSLYEQYF. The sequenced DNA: TGTGCCAGCAGCCGAGACTCGCTCTACGAGCAGTACTTC.